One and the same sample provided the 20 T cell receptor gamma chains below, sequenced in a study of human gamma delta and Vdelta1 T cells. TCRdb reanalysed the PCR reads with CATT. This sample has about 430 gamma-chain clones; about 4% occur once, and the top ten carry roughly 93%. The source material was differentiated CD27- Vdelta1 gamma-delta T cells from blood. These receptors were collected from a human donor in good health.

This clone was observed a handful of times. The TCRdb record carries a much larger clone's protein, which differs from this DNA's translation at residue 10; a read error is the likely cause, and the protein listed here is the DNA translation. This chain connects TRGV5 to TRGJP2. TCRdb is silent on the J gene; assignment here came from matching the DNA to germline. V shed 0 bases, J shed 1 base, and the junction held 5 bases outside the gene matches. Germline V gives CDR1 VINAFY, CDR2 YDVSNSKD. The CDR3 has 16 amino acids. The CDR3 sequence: CATWDRKVSSDWIKTF. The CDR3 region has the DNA TGTGCCACCTGGGACAGGAAAGTTAGTAGTGATTGGATCAAGACGTTT.

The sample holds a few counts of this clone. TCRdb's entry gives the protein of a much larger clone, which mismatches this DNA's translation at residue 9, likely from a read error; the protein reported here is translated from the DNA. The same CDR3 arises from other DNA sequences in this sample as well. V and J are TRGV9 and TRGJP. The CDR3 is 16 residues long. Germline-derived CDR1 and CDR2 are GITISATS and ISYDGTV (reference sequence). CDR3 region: CALWEVREVGKKIKVF. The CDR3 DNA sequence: TGTGCCTTGTGGGAGGTGCGGGAGGTGGGCAAAAAAATAAAGGTATTT.

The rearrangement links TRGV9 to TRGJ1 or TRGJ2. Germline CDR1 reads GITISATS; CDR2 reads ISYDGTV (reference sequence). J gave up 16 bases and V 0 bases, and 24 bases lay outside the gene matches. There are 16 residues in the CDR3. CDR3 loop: CALWEVRLLGKKKKLF. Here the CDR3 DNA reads TGTGCCTTGTGGGAGGTGCGGTTGTTGGGGAAAAAAAAAAAGCTCTTT.

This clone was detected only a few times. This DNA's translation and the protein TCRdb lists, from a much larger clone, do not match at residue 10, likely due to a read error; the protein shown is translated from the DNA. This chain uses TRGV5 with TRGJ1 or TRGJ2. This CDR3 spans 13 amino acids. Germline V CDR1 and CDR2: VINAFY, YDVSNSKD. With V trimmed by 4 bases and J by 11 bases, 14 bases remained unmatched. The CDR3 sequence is CATWEKPGHEKLF. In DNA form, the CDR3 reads TGTGCCACCTGGGAGAAGCCAGGGCATGAGAAACTCTTT.

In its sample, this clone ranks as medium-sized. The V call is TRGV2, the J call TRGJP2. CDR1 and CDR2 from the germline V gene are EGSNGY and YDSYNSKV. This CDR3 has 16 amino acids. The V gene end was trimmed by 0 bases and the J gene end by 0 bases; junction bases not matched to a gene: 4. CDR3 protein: CATWDGTDSSDWIKTF. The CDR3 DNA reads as TGTGCCACCTGGGACGGGACAGATAGTAGTGATTGGATCAAGACGTTT.

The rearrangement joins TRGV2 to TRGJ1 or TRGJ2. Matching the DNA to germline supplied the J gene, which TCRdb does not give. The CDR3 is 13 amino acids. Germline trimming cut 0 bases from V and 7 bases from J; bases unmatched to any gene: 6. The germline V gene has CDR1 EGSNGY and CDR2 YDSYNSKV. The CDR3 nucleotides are TGTGCCACCTGGGACGGGCATCTATATAAGAAACTCTTT. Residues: CATWDGHLYKKLF.

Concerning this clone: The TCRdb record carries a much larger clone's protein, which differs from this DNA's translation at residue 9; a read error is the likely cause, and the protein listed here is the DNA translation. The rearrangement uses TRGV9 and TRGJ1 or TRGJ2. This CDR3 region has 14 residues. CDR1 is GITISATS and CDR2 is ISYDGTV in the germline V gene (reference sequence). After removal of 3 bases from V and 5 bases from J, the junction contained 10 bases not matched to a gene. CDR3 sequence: CALWETLVHYKKLF. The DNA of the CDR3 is TGTGCCTTGTGGGAGACTCTGGTTCATTATAAGAAACTCTTT.

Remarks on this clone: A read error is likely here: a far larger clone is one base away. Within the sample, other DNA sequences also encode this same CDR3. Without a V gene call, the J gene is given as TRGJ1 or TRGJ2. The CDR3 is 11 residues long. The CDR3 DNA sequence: TGTGCCACCTGGGACGCGGTAAGGAAACTCTTT. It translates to CATWDAVRKLF.

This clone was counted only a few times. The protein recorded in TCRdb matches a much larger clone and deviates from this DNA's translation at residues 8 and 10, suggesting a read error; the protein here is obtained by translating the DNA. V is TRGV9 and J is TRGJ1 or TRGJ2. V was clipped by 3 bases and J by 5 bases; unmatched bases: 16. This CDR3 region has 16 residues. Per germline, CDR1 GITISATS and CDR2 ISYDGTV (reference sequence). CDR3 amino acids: CALWEPDLLVHYKKLF. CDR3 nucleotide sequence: TGTGCCTTGTGGGAGCCCGACCTCCTGGTCCATTATAAGAAACTCTTT.

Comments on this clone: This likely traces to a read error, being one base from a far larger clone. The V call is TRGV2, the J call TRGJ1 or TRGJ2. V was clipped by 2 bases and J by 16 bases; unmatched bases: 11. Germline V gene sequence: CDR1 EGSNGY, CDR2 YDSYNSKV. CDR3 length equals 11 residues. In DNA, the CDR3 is TGTGCCACCTGGGACGCAGTAAGGAAGCTCTTT. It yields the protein CATWDAVRKLF.

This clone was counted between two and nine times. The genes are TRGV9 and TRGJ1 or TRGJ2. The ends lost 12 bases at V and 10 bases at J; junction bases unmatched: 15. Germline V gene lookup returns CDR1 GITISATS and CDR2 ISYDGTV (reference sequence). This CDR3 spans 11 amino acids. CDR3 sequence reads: CAGGNVGKKLF. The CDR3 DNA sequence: TGTGCCGGGGGGAATGTTGGCAAGAAACTCTTT.

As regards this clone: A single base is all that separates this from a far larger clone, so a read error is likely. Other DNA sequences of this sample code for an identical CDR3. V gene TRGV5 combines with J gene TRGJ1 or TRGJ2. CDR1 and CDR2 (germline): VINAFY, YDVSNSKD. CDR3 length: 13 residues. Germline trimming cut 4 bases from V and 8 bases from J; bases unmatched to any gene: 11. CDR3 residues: CATWEKPGHKKLF. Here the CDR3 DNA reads TGTGCCACCTGGGAGAAGCCTGGGCATAAGAAACTCTTT.

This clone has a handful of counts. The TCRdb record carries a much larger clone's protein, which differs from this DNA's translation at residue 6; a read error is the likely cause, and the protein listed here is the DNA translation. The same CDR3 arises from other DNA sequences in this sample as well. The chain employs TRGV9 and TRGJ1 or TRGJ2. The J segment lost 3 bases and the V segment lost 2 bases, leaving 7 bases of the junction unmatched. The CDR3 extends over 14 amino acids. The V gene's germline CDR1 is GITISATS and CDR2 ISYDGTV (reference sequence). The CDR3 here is CALWEALVYYKKLF. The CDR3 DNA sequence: TGTGCCTTGTGGGAGGCTCTGGTTTATTATAAGAAACTCTTT.

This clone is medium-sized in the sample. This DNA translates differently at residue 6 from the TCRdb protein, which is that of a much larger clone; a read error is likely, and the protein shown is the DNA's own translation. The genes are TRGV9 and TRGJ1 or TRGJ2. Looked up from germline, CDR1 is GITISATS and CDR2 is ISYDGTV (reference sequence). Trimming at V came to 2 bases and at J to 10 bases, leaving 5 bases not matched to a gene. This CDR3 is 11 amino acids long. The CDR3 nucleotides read TGTGCCTTGTGGGAGGCTGGCAAGAAACTCTTT. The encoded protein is CALWEAGKKLF.

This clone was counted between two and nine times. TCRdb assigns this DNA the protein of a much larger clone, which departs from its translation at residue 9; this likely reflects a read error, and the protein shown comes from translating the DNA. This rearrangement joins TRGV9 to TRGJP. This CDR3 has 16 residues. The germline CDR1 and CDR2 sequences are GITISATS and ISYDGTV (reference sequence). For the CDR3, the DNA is TGTGCCTTGTGGGAGGTGCGGGAGTCGGGCAAAAAAATCAAGGTATTT. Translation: CALWEVRESGKKIKVF.

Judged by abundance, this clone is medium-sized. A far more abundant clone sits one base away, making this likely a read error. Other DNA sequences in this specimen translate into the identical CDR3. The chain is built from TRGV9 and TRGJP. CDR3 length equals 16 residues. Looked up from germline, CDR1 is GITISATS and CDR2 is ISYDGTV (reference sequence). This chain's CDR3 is CALWEVRELGKKIKVF. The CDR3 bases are TGTGCCTTGTGGGAGGTGCGGGAGTTGGGAAAAAAAATCAAGGTATTT.

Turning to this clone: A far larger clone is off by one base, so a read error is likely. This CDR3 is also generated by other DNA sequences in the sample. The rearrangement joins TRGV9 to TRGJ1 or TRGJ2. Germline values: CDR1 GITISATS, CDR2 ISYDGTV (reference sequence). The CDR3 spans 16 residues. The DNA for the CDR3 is TGTGCCTTGTGGGAGCCCGACCGCCTGATCCATTACAAGAAACTCTTT. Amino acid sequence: CALWEPDRLIHYKKLF.

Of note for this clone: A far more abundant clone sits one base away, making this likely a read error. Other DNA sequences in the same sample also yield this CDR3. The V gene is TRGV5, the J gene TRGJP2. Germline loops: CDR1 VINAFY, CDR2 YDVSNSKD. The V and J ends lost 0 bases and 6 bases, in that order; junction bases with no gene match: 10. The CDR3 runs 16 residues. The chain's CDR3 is CATWDRKVSRDWIKTF. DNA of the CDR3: TGTGCCACCTGGGACAGGAAAGTTAGCCGTGATTGGATCAAGACGTTT.

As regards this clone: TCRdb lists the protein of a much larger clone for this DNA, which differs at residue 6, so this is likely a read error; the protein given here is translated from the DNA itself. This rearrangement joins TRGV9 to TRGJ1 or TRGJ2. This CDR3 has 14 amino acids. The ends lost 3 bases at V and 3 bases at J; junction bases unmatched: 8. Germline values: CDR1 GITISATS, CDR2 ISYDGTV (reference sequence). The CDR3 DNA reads TGTGCCTTGTGGGAGCCTCTGGTTTATTATAAGAAACTCTTT. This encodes CALWEPLVYYKKLF.

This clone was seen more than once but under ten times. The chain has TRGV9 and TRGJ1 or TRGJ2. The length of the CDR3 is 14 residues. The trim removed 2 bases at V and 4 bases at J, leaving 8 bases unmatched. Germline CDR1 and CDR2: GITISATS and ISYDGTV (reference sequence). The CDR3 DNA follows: TGTGCCTTGTGGGAGGCTCTGGGGTATTATAAGAAACTCTTT. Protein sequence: CALWEALGYYKKLF.